The source of this T cell receptor (beta chain) is a study of graft-versus-host responses after intestinal transplantation. The overall study: Those transplanted obtained multivisceral, liver-intestinal, or isolated intestinal grafts.

Germline lookup yields CDR1 MNHEY and CDR2 SMNVEV (reference sequence). The ends were cut back, 5 bases at V and 0 bases at J, with 7 bases in the middle. The CDR3 extends over 13 amino acids. TCRdb keeps only in-frame clones here, not all; method: immunoSEQ multiplex PCR. The table shows about 85,000 clones, with approximately 90% occurring only once. Regarding the study as a whole: Recipient-marrow GvH clones were detected, some having first appeared in ileum or blood.

About this clone: The target antigen is unknown.

The rearrangement uses TRBV27 and TRBJ1-1; D perhaps matches TRBD1 (5 bases). This sample comprised unstimulated CD8+ T cells sorted from spleen or lymph node cells, obtained before transplant. The clonotype comes from a human donor who was the organ donor for an intestinal transplant. The CDR3 sequence: CASSGQMNTEAFF. The CDR3 DNA follows: TGTGCCAGCAGTGGACAAATGAACACTGAAGCTTTCTTT.